This is a list of T cell receptor beta chains from one sample in a study of cytomegalovirus exposure and HLA in healthy donors. The protocol was immunoSEQ multiplex PCR, while the TCRdb copy is restricted to in-frame clones and leaves out a portion. The table has 100,000 to 150,000 clones, around 74% seen once. Sequences were obtained from PBMCs. The receptors shown here come from a male donor in good health and CMV-seronegative. The CDR3 runs from the conserved cysteine through the conserved F or W. The order of the fields is J gene, clone size, V gene, D gene, CDR3 protein, CDR3 DNA. The D gene is left open where the match is weak. Only some rows state a clone size, as once, few, many or a class for expanded clones.

J gene: TRBJ2-3
clone size: few
V gene: TRBV7-3
D gene: NA
CDR3 protein: CASSLTAGADTQYF
CDR3 DNA: TGTGCCAGCAGCCTAACGGCCGGGGCAGATACGCAGTATTTT

J gene: TRBJ2-3
clone size: NA
V gene: TRBV5-1
D gene: NA
CDR3 protein: CASSSTGHSDTQYF
CDR3 DNA: TGCGCCAGCAGCTCCACGGGACATTCAGATACGCAGTATTTT

J gene: TRBJ2-5
clone size: few
V gene: TRBV28
D gene: NA
CDR3 protein: CASTSGETQYF
CDR3 DNA: TGTGCCAGCACCTCGGGTGAGACCCAGTACTTC

J gene: TRBJ2-7
clone size: NA
V gene: TRBV7-3
D gene: TRBD1
CDR3 protein: CASSLSSGTGAYEQYF
CDR3 DNA: TGTGCCAGCAGCTTAAGCTCCGGGACAGGGGCCTACGAGCAGTACTTC

J gene: TRBJ1-1
clone size: NA
V gene: TRBV2
D gene: NA
CDR3 protein: CASSDPGGGTEAFF
CDR3 DNA: TGTGCCAGCAGTGACCCGGGGGGAGGCACTGAAGCTTTCTTT

J gene: TRBJ2-3
clone size: NA
V gene: TRBV27
D gene: NA
CDR3 protein: CASSFRSHTDTQYF
CDR3 DNA: TGTGCCAGCAGTTTCCGGAGCCACACAGATACGCAGTATTTT

J gene: TRBJ2-1
clone size: NA
V gene: TRBV9
D gene: TRBD2
CDR3 protein: CASRDLTGLAGGRDNEQFF
CDR3 DNA: TGTGCCAGCAGGGACCTAACGGGACTAGCGGGAGGTAGGGACAATGAGCAGTTCTTC

J gene: TRBJ1-2
clone size: NA
V gene: TRBV27
D gene: TRBD1
CDR3 protein: CASSPGTGFSDYGYTF
CDR3 DNA: TGTGCCAGCAGTCCTGGGACAGGGTTTAGTGACTATGGCTACACCTTC

J gene: TRBJ2-5
clone size: NA
V gene: TRBV19
D gene: NA
CDR3 protein: CASSPPSPGNRETQYF
CDR3 DNA: TGTGCCAGTAGCCCGCCGTCGCCAGGGAATAGGGAGACCCAGTACTTC

J gene: TRBJ2-2
clone size: NA
V gene: TRBV19
D gene: NA
CDR3 protein: CASSIGGANTGELFF
CDR3 DNA: TGTGCCAGTAGTATAGGCGGGGCGAACACCGGGGAGCTGTTTTTT

J gene: TRBJ2-7
clone size: NA
V gene: TRBV6-5
D gene: NA
CDR3 protein: CASSHSYEQYF
CDR3 DNA: TGTGCCAGCAGTCACAGCTACGAGCAGTACTTC

J gene: TRBJ1-3
clone size: NA
V gene: TRBV15
D gene: TRBD1
CDR3 protein: CATSRDRRGLAAGNTIYF
CDR3 DNA: TGTGCCACCAGCAGAGATCGGAGGGGGCTTGCAGCCGGAAACACCATATATTTT

J gene: TRBJ2-2
clone size: NA
V gene: TRBV6-5
D gene: NA
CDR3 protein: CASSSQGRTGELFF
CDR3 DNA: TGTGCCAGCAGTTCACAGGGACGGACCGGGGAGCTGTTTTTT

J gene: TRBJ1-1
clone size: NA
V gene: TRBV6-5
D gene: NA
CDR3 protein: CASSNDREAFF
CDR3 DNA: TGTGCCAGCAGTAACGACAGAGAAGCTTTCTTT

J gene: TRBJ1-2
clone size: NA
V gene: TRBV18
D gene: NA
CDR3 protein: CASSPERDYGYTF
CDR3 DNA: TGTGCCAGCTCACCGGAACGGGACTATGGCTACACCTTC

J gene: TRBJ1-1
clone size: NA
V gene: TRBV19
D gene: NA
CDR3 protein: CASSIGRATEAFF
CDR3 DNA: TGTGCCAGTAGTATCGGCAGGGCCACTGAAGCTTTCTTT

J gene: TRBJ2-2
clone size: NA
V gene: TRBV7-6
D gene: NA
CDR3 protein: CASSLEWGGNTGELFF
CDR3 DNA: TGTGCCAGCAGCTTAGAATGGGGAGGGAACACCGGGGAGCTGTTTTTT

J gene: TRBJ2-7
clone size: NA
V gene: TRBV27
D gene: NA
CDR3 protein: CASSARAGTTSSYEQYF
CDR3 DNA: TGTGCCAGCAGTGCCAGGGCGGGAACAACATCCTCCTACGAGCAGTACTTC

J gene: TRBJ2-3
clone size: NA
V gene: TRBV7-7
D gene: NA
CDR3 protein: CASSRLGGPADTQYF
CDR3 DNA: TGTGCTAGCAGCCGTTTGGGGGGACCTGCAGATACGCAGTATTTT

J gene: TRBJ1-2
clone size: NA
V gene: TRBV6-5
D gene: TRBD1
CDR3 protein: CASSYSGQTYGYTF
CDR3 DNA: TGTGCCAGCAGTTACTCGGGACAGACATATGGCTACACCTTC

J gene: TRBJ2-3
clone size: once
V gene: TRBV28
D gene: NA
CDR3 protein: CASSPQTTPTDTQYF
CDR3 DNA: TGTGCCAGCAGTCCCCAAACTACCCCCACAGATACGCAGTATTTT

J gene: TRBJ1-2
clone size: few
V gene: TRBV4-3
D gene: NA
CDR3 protein: CASSQEPSGDGYTF
CDR3 DNA: TGCGCCAGCAGCCAAGAGCCTTCGGGGGACGGCTACACCTTC

J gene: TRBJ1-2
clone size: once
V gene: TRBV28
D gene: TRBD1
CDR3 protein: CASSQPGTGAYGYTF
CDR3 DNA: TGTGCCAGCAGTCAACCCGGGACAGGGGCTTATGGCTACACCTTC

J gene: TRBJ2-5
clone size: NA
V gene: TRBV7-2
D gene: NA
CDR3 protein: CASSQGGVQETQYF
CDR3 DNA: TGTGCCAGCAGCCAAGGCGGGGTCCAAGAGACCCAGTACTTC

J gene: TRBJ1-2
clone size: NA
V gene: TRBV27
D gene: NA
CDR3 protein: CASSLTTGTGLRDGYTF
CDR3 DNA: TGTGCCAGCAGTTTAACAACCGGGACGGGACTTCGAGATGGCTACACCTTC

J gene: TRBJ2-2
clone size: NA
V gene: TRBV27
D gene: TRBD2
CDR3 protein: CASSLLAGGLTGELFF
CDR3 DNA: TGTGCCAGCAGTTTACTAGCGGGAGGGCTCACCGGGGAGCTGTTTTTT

J gene: TRBJ1-4
clone size: NA
V gene: TRBV19
D gene: TRBD1
CDR3 protein: CASSNRDRGEKLFF
CDR3 DNA: TGTGCCAGTAGTAACCGGGACAGGGGAGAAAAACTGTTTTTT

J gene: TRBJ2-1
clone size: few
V gene: TRBV30
D gene: NA
CDR3 protein: CAWSVATEQFF
CDR3 DNA: TGTGCCTGGAGTGTAGCGACTGAGCAGTTCTTC

J gene: TRBJ2-1
clone size: few
V gene: TRBV5-4
D gene: TRBD2
CDR3 protein: CASSLGGLQVNEQFF
CDR3 DNA: TGTGCCAGCAGCTTGGGGGGACTACAGGTGAATGAGCAGTTCTTC

J gene: TRBJ2-7
clone size: NA
V gene: TRBV11-2
D gene: NA
CDR3 protein: CASSFSDSYEQYF
CDR3 DNA: TGTGCCAGCAGCTTCTCGGACTCGTACGAGCAGTACTTC

J gene: TRBJ2-5
clone size: NA
V gene: TRBV29-1
D gene: NA
CDR3 protein: CSVAADQETQYF
CDR3 DNA: TGCAGCGTTGCGGCGGACCAAGAGACCCAGTACTTC

J gene: TRBJ1-2
clone size: NA
V gene: TRBV28
D gene: NA
CDR3 protein: CASSLDSLYGYTF
CDR3 DNA: TGTGCCAGCAGCCTTGACAGCCTCTATGGCTACACCTTC

J gene: TRBJ1-4
clone size: once
V gene: TRBV18
D gene: TRBD1
CDR3 protein: CASSPGTGGGEKLFF
CDR3 DNA: TGTGCCAGCTCACCCGGGACAGGGGGTGGTGAAAAACTGTTTTTT

J gene: TRBJ1-1
clone size: NA
V gene: TRBV9
D gene: NA
CDR3 protein: CASSLVGSTEAFF
CDR3 DNA: TGTGCCAGCAGCCTGGTGGGGAGCACTGAAGCTTTCTTT

J gene: TRBJ2-1
clone size: NA
V gene: TRBV4-3
D gene: NA
CDR3 protein: CASSQGVPLNEQFF
CDR3 DNA: TGCGCCAGCAGCCAAGGTGTCCCTCTCAATGAGCAGTTCTTC

J gene: TRBJ1-2
clone size: many
V gene: TRBV11-2
D gene: NA
CDR3 protein: CASSFENDYGYTF
CDR3 DNA: TGTGCCAGCAGCTTCGAGAACGACTATGGCTACACCTTC

J gene: TRBJ1-1
clone size: NA
V gene: TRBV4-2
D gene: NA
CDR3 protein: CASSPRGYTEAFF
CDR3 DNA: TGTGCCAGCAGCCCTAGGGGATACACTGAAGCTTTCTTT

J gene: TRBJ1-4
clone size: NA
V gene: TRBV29-1
D gene: TRBD1
CDR3 protein: CSVGQGMGEKLFF
CDR3 DNA: TGCAGCGTTGGACAGGGTATGGGTGAAAAACTGTTTTTT

J gene: TRBJ1-1
clone size: NA
V gene: TRBV6-4
D gene: TRBD1
CDR3 protein: CASKGQTNTEAFF
CDR3 DNA: TGTGCCAGTAAGGGACAGACGAACACTGAAGCTTTCTTT

J gene: TRBJ2-3
clone size: NA
V gene: TRBV6-1
D gene: NA
CDR3 protein: CASSRRVADTQYF
CDR3 DNA: TGTGCCAGCAGCCGCAGGGTTGCAGATACGCAGTATTTT

J gene: TRBJ1-6
clone size: NA
V gene: TRBV2
D gene: NA
CDR3 protein: CASTQGRLTSPLHF
CDR3 DNA: TGTGCCAGCACGCAGGGGCGCTTGACTTCACCCCTCCACTTT

J gene: TRBJ2-7
clone size: NA
V gene: TRBV7-4
D gene: NA
CDR3 protein: CASSRGRREQYF
CDR3 DNA: TGTGCCAGCAGCCGAGGGCGGAGAGAGCAGTACTTC

J gene: TRBJ2-7
clone size: NA
V gene: TRBV28
D gene: TRBD2
CDR3 protein: CASSPRLASNEQYF
CDR3 DNA: TGTGCCAGCAGTCCCCGACTAGCTTCCAACGAGCAGTACTTC

J gene: TRBJ2-1
clone size: NA
V gene: TRBV5-5
D gene: TRBD1
CDR3 protein: CASSSTGGSYNEQFF
CDR3 DNA: TGTGCCAGCAGCTCTACAGGGGGGTCCTACAATGAGCAGTTCTTC

J gene: TRBJ1-1
clone size: few
V gene: TRBV7-2
D gene: NA
CDR3 protein: CASSPSVGEAFF
CDR3 DNA: TGTGCCAGCAGCCCCTCGGTCGGTGAAGCTTTCTTT

J gene: TRBJ2-5
clone size: NA
V gene: TRBV6-1
D gene: TRBD2
CDR3 protein: CASSERTSGRAYETQYF
CDR3 DNA: TGTGCCAGCAGTGAAAGGACTAGCGGGAGGGCCTACGAGACCCAGTACTTC

J gene: TRBJ1-4
clone size: NA
V gene: TRBV7-9
D gene: NA
CDR3 protein: CASSLAGGDEKLFF
CDR3 DNA: TGTGCCAGCAGCTTAGCGGGCGGGGATGAAAAACTGTTTTTT

J gene: TRBJ1-1
clone size: NA
V gene: TRBV19
D gene: TRBD1
CDR3 protein: CASTKGTGKRAAVTEAFF
CDR3 DNA: TGTGCCAGTACCAAAGGGACAGGTAAGAGAGCAGCCGTAACTGAAGCTTTCTTT

J gene: TRBJ2-7
clone size: few
V gene: TRBV5-3
D gene: NA
CDR3 protein: CARSLLRGQTAYEQYF
CDR3 DNA: TGTGCCAGAAGCCTATTAAGAGGACAGACGGCCTACGAGCAGTACTTC

J gene: TRBJ2-4
clone size: NA
V gene: TRBV19
D gene: TRBD1
CDR3 protein: CASSIYGTGDAIQYF
CDR3 DNA: TGTGCCAGTAGTATATATGGGACAGGGGATGCAATTCAGTACTTC

J gene: TRBJ2-1
clone size: NA
V gene: TRBV6-6
D gene: NA
CDR3 protein: CASSIDGSFGNEQFF
CDR3 DNA: TGTGCCAGCTCTATAGATGGTAGCTTCGGCAATGAGCAGTTCTTC

J gene: TRBJ2-3
clone size: NA
V gene: TRBV28
D gene: TRBD1
CDR3 protein: CASRGTGGITDTQYF
CDR3 DNA: TGTGCCAGCAGAGGGACAGGGGGCATCACAGATACGCAGTATTTT

J gene: TRBJ2-5
clone size: NA
V gene: TRBV6-6
D gene: TRBD1
CDR3 protein: CASIPGQVPQETQYF
CDR3 DNA: TGTGCCAGCATCCCGGGACAGGTCCCCCAAGAGACCCAGTACTTC

J gene: TRBJ2-7
clone size: NA
V gene: TRBV28
D gene: NA
CDR3 protein: CASRIDSSYEQYF
CDR3 DNA: TGTGCCAGCAGGATCGACAGCTCCTACGAGCAGTACTTC

J gene: TRBJ1-1
clone size: NA
V gene: TRBV7-3
D gene: TRBD1
CDR3 protein: CASSQDRVTEAFF
CDR3 DNA: TGTGCCAGCAGCCAGGACAGGGTCACTGAAGCTTTCTTT

J gene: TRBJ2-7
clone size: once
V gene: TRBV28
D gene: NA
CDR3 protein: CASSTPRQGTYEQYF
CDR3 DNA: TGTGCCAGCAGTACCCCAAGGCAGGGGACCTACGAGCAGTACTTC